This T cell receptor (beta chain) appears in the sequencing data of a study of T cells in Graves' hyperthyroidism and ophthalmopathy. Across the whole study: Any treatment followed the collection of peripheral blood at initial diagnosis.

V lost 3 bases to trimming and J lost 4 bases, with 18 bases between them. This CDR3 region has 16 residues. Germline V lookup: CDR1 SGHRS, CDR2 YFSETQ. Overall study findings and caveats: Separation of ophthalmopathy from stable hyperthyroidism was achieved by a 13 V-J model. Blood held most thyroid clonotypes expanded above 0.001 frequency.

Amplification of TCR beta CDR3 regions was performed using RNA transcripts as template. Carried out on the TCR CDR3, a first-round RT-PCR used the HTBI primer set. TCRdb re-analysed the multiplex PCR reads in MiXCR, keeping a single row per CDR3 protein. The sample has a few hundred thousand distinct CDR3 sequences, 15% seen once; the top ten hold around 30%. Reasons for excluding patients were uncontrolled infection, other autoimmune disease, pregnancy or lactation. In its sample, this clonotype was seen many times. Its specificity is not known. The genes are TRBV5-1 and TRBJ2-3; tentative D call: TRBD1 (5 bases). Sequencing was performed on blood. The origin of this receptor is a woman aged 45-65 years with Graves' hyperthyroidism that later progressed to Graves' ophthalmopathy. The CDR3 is CASSSQGASSADTQYF. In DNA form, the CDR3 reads TGCGCCAGCAGCTCCCAAGGGGCGTCCTCGGCAGATACGCAGTATTTT. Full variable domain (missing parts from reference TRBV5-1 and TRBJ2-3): KAGVTQTPRYLIKTRGQQVTLSCSPISGHRSVSWYQQTPGQGLQFLFEYFSETQRNKGNFPGRFSGRQFSNSRSEMNVSTLELGDSALYLCASSSQGASSADTQYFGPGTRLTVL.